These 32 T cell receptor beta chains were all obtained from the same sample, sequenced in a study of blood T cell repertoires in COVID-19. Method: immunoSEQ multiplex PCR; TCRdb's copy keeps in-frame clones and lacks some. In the table there are over 250,000 clones, 80% to 90% of which are singletons. The sample consisted of peripheral blood. The source is a woman in her 70s with COVID-19, enrolled during active disease.

The chain recombines TRBV7-2 with TRBJ2-5; the match to TRBD2 covers 7 bases. V trimming: 8 bases; J trimming: 0 bases; junction bases outside the gene matches: 3. The CDR3 covers 13 residues. CDR1 is SGHTA, CDR2 FQGNSA, per germline. CDR3 loop: CASARGDQETQYF. CDR3 nucleotide sequence: TGTGCCAGCGCCCGGGGGGACCAAGAGACCCAGTACTTC.

The J gene is TRBJ1-2, the V gene TRBV28; TRBD1 aligns across 7 bases. The CDR3 runs 14 residues. Germline CDR1 MDHEN, CDR2 SYDVKM. The CDR3 is CAISQGNLPYGYTF. As DNA, the CDR3 is TGTGCGATTTCACAGGGGAATCTCCCCTATGGCTACACCTTC.

V usage is TRBV9 and J usage is TRBJ2-1; 7 bases match TRBD1. The V and J ends lost 3 bases and 0 bases, in that order; junction bases with no gene match: 9. The CDR3 has 17 amino acids. CDR1 is SGDLS and CDR2 is YYNGEE in the germline V gene. CDR3 in DNA: TGTGCCAGCAGCGCCCCTAGAGGGGGCCCCTCCTACAATGAGCAGTTCTTC. Translating gives CASSAPRGGPSYNEQFF.

The CDR3 reads CASTIRTGWTGELFF. The CDR3 bases are TGCGCCAGCACCATAAGGACAGGATGGACCGGGGAGCTGTTTTTT. This chain joins TRBV5-1 and TRBJ2-2; 7 bases fit TRBD1. Per the germline V gene, CDR1 is SGHRS and CDR2 is YFSETQ. The CDR3 is 15 residues long. J lost 5 bases, V lost 6 bases, and 10 bases had no gene match.

This clone was counted between two and nine times. The genes are TRBV18 and TRBJ2-1, with 7 positions matching TRBD2. Germline-derived CDR1 and CDR2 are KGHSH and LQKENI. The ends lost 0 bases at V and 12 bases at J; junction bases unmatched: 5. The CDR3 extends over 13 amino acids. The CDR3 region has the DNA TGTGCCAGCTCACCACCGGGGGGGTTAGGGCAGTTCTTC. This sequence encodes CASSPPGGLGQFF.

The chain joins TRBV7-6 to TRBJ1-3, with 11 bases identical to TRBD1. The J segment lost 4 bases and the V segment lost 6 bases, leaving 5 bases of the junction unmatched. The CDR3 extends over 15 amino acids. Germline V gene data show CDR1 as SGHVS and CDR2 as FNYEAQ. CDR3 sequence (DNA): TGTGCCAGCAGTTTCGGACAGGGGGCCGGAAACACCATATATTTT. This translates into CASSFGQGAGNTIYF.

The gene calls are TRBV5-4 and TRBJ1-2, with 8 bases matching TRBD1. The length of the CDR3 is 15 residues. V lost 5 bases and J lost 3; bases outside the gene matches: 9. From germline, CDR1 is SGHNT and CDR2 YYREEE (reference sequence). CDR3 DNA sequence: TGTGCCAGCAGACGACAGGGGTCGCGGGACTATGGCTACACCTTC. Its translation: CASRRQGSRDYGYTF. The full variable domain, in which reference TRBV5-4 and TRBJ1-2 provide the parts outside the CDR3, is ETGVTQSPTHLIKTRGQQVTLRCSSQSGHNTVSWYQQALGQGPQFIFQYYREEENGRGNFPPRFSGLQFPNYSSELNVNALELDDSALYLCASRRQGSRDYGYTFGSGTRLTVV.

The CDR3 sequence: CASSIGGSYNEQYF. The CDR3 DNA follows: TGTGCCAGTAGTATTGGCGGGAGTTATAACGAGCAGTACTTC. The V call is TRBV19, the J call TRBJ2-7, with TRBD2 matching over 7 bases. The V segment lost 3 bases and the J segment 5 bases; nucleotides outside the gene matches: 7. Germline V lookup: CDR1 LNHDA, CDR2 SQIVND (reference sequence). CDR3 size: 14 residues.

The chain joins TRBV9 to TRBJ2-7; 9 nucleotides align to TRBD1. This CDR3 is built from 14 residues. Germline V CDR1 and CDR2: SGDLS, YYNGEE. The junction had 3 bases not matched to a gene; V was cut back by 3 bases and J by 2 bases. The chain's CDR3 is CASSARDRAYEQYF. CDR3 bases: TGTGCCAGCAGCGCCCGGGACAGGGCCTACGAGCAGTACTTC. The whole variable domain, remainder taken from reference TRBV9 and TRBJ2-7, is DSGVTQTPKHLITATGQRVTLRCSPRSGDLSVYWYQQSLDQGLQFLIQYYNGEERAKGNILERFSAQQFPDLHSELNLSSLELGDSALYFCASSARDRAYEQYFGPGTRLTVT.

The chain has TRBV18 and TRBJ1-1; D is undetermined. The CDR3 has 15 residues. Germline V CDR1 and CDR2: KGHSH, LQKENI. Trimming pared 3 bases from V and 5 bases from J, leaving 16 bases between. CDR3: CASSPRRGVETEAFF. CDR3 nucleotide sequence: TGTGCCAGCTCACCTCGTCGCGGGGTTGAAACTGAAGCTTTCTTT.

The CDR3 nucleotides read TGCGCCAGCAGCCCCGGGACAGGGACCTACAATGAGCAGTTCTTC. The encoded protein is CASSPGTGTYNEQFF. This sequence joins TRBV5-1 and TRBJ2-1; 9 bases are a match to TRBD1. This CDR3 has 15 amino acids. CDR1 is SGHRS, CDR2 YFSETQ, per germline. V was pared by 4 bases and J by 2 bases, with 4 bases of the junction left unmatched.

The J gene is TRBJ2-7, the V gene TRBV6-5; TRBD2 aligns across 9 bases. The CDR3 is 14 amino acids. Trimming at V came to 6 bases and at J to 1 base, leaving 4 bases not matched to a gene. In germline, CDR1 is MNHEY, CDR2 SVGAGI. CDR3 bases: TGTGCCAGCAGGAGACTAGCGGAATCCTACGAGCAGTACTTC. This translates into CASRRLAESYEQYF.

The chain employs TRBV19 and TRBJ1-5; TRBD1 matches 8 bases. V lost 4 bases, J lost 0 bases, and 17 bases stayed unmatched. Germline V gives CDR1 LNHDA, CDR2 SQIVND (reference sequence). The CDR3 length is 20 residues. CDR3 amino acids: CASSKSLPRTGSYSNQPQHF. The CDR3 DNA reads TGTGCCAGTAGTAAAAGTTTGCCCCGGACAGGGTCGTATAGCAATCAGCCCCAGCATTTT.

The chain links TRBV7-2 to TRBJ2-1; 9 nucleotides agree with TRBD2. V shed 8 bases, J shed 12 bases, and the junction held 8 bases outside the gene matches. Germline CDR1 reads SGHTA; CDR2 reads FQGNSA. The CDR3 spans 12 residues. The CDR3 coding sequence is TGTGCCAGCGGTAGCGGGAGCCCATCGCAGTTCTTC. Its protein is CASGSGSPSQFF.

For this clone: Other DNA variants within this sample encode the same CDR3. V and J are TRBV19 and TRBJ1-5, with D perhaps TRBD1 (6 bases). Trimming left V 5 bases short and J 4 bases short, with 9 bases between. CDR3 length: 13 residues. Looked up from germline, CDR1 is LNHDA and CDR2 is SQIVND (reference sequence). CDR3 nucleotides: TGTGCCAGTAGTGGGGGCCTGAATCAGCCCCAGCATTTT. Residues: CASSGGLNQPQHF.

The V gene is TRBV20-1, the J gene TRBJ2-3; the match to TRBD2 covers 9 bases. The CDR3 consists of 14 residues. From germline, CDR1 is DFQATT and CDR2 SNEGSKA (reference sequence). V lost 3 bases and J lost 5; bases outside the gene matches: 6. CDR3 bases: TGCAGTGCTAGTCGCGCGGGAGGGAAAGATACGCAGTATTTT. This codes for CSASRAGGKDTQYF.

This sequence joins TRBV6-5 and TRBJ2-7; 12 bases fit TRBD2. Per the germline V gene, CDR1 is MNHEY and CDR2 is SVGAGI. J lost 7 bases, V lost 5 bases, and 6 bases had no gene match. The CDR3 contains 14 residues. This CDR3 is CASSPLAGGREQYF. CDR3 sequence (DNA): TGTGCCAGCAGTCCTCTAGCGGGAGGGCGTGAGCAGTACTTC.

V is TRBV16 and J is TRBJ2-7, with 10 positions matching TRBD1. In germline, CDR1 is KGHSY, CDR2 FQNENV. The CDR3 length is 13 residues. Trimming removed 4 bases from V and 6 bases from J; junction bases left unmatched: 3. This CDR3 reads CASSPRDRGEQYF. The CDR3 coding sequence is TGTGCCAGCAGCCCTAGGGACAGGGGCGAGCAGTACTTC.

The chain has TRBV5-6 and TRBJ2-5; possibly TRBD2 for D (7 bases). The V end was cut by 4 bases, the J end by 3 bases, with 16 bases between. This CDR3 comprises 15 residues. Germline V gene sequence: CDR1 SGHDT, CDR2 YYEEEE. CDR3 DNA: TGTGCCAGCAGCGCTTCAGGGGAGGGGGAAGAGACCCAGTACTTC. This sequence encodes CASSASGEGEETQYF.

The chain couples TRBV5-4 to TRBJ2-1, with 8 bases that match TRBD1. Germline assignment: CDR1 SGHNT and CDR2 YYREEE (reference sequence). V lost 0 bases and J lost 10; bases outside the gene matches: 3. CDR3 size: 13 residues. The CDR3 region is CASSLGQGKEQFF. The CDR3 DNA follows: TGTGCCAGCAGCTTGGGACAGGGGAAGGAGCAGTTCTTC.

This chain joins TRBV11-2 and TRBJ1-1, with 7 positions matching TRBD1. Germline trimming cut 3 bases from V and 0 bases from J; bases unmatched to any gene: 4. CDR3 length: 15 amino acids. The V gene's germline CDR1 is SGHAT and CDR2 FQNNGV. Written as DNA, the CDR3 is TGTGCCAGCAGCTTGACCGGGACAGTGAACACTGAAGCTTTCTTT. It yields the protein CASSLTGTVNTEAFF.

The V call is TRBV19, the J call TRBJ1-5, with D possibly matching TRBD1 (6 bases). The CDR3 is made up of 14 amino acids. V was pared by 5 bases and J by 4 bases, with 12 bases between. Germline assignment: CDR1 LNHDA and CDR2 SQIVND (reference sequence). The CDR3: CASSLVRGNQPQHF. CDR3 nucleotides: TGTGCCAGTAGTCTGGTCAGGGGTAATCAGCCCCAGCATTTT.

The chain joins TRBV3-1 (or the pseudogene TRBV3-2) to TRBJ1-1; the D gene is possibly TRBD1 (5 bases). The germline gives CDR1 LGHDT, CDR2 YNNKEL (reference sequence). This CDR3 has 17 amino acids. V gave up 3 bases and J gave up 0 bases, with 17 bases separating them. The CDR3 DNA follows: TGTGCCAGCAGCCACGGAGGGGCAGGAAAATTGAACACTGAAGCTTTCTTT. Its protein is CASSHGGAGKLNTEAFF.

The chain is built from TRBV12-3 or TRBV12-4 and TRBJ1-2; maybe TRBD1 (6 bases). The ends were cut back, 2 bases at V and 10 bases at J, with 11 bases in the middle. The CDR3 is made up of 12 amino acids. The CDR3 DNA sequence: TGTGCCAGCAGTTTACAAGACAGGACCTACACCTTC. Its translation is CASSLQDRTYTF.

The chain has TRBV16 and TRBJ1-1, with a weak D call TRBD1 (6 bases). The CDR3 totals 12 residues. Germline V CDR1 and CDR2: KGHSY, FQNENV. V shed 5 bases and J shed 7 bases, with 11 bases lying between them. The CDR3 spells CASSSTGYEAFF. The DNA of the CDR3 is TGTGCCAGCAGCAGTACAGGGTATGAAGCTTTCTTT.

The chain's CDR3 is CSVESSGRDEKFF. CDR3 sequence (DNA): TGCAGCGTTGAATCTAGCGGGAGGGACGAAAAGTTCTTC. The chain links TRBV29-1 to TRBJ2-1, with 12 bases identical to TRBD2. The CDR3 totals 13 residues. The germline CDR1 and CDR2 sequences are SQVTM and ANQGSEA. Trimming took 2 bases from V and 14 from J; bases not matched to a gene: 7.

This clone was detected only a few times. V usage is TRBV7-3 and J usage is TRBJ2-1; unclear D gene. Per germline, CDR1 SGHTA and CDR2 FQGTGA. The CDR3 sequence is 18 residues long. V shed 8 bases and J shed 0 bases, with 23 bases lying between them. The DNA of the CDR3 is TGTGCCAGCCTCATATCTCTTCGAGGTGGCAGCTCCTACAATGAGCAGTTCTTC. As protein: CASLISLRGGSSYNEQFF.

This sequence joins TRBV28 and TRBJ2-3; tentatively, D is TRBD2 (5 bases). Germline lookup yields CDR1 MDHEN and CDR2 SYDVKM. Trimming cost V 7 bases and J 3 bases, with 11 bases left between them. The CDR3 sequence is 13 residues long. DNA of the CDR3: TGTGCCAGCAATGGAGCGGTGACAGATACGCAGTATTTT. It codes for CASNGAVTDTQYF.

This clone came up once. Within the sample, other DNA sequences also encode this same CDR3. The rearrangement uses TRBV12-3 or TRBV12-4 and TRBJ2-7; D is uncertain. The germline V and J ends were trimmed by 2 bases and 3 bases, with 5 bases remaining between them. This CDR3 spans 12 amino acids. CDR3 bases: TGTGCCAGCAGTTTAACGGTCTACGAGCAGTACTTC. Amino acids: CASSLTVYEQYF.

The chain combines TRBV29-1 with TRBJ1-2, with TRBD1 identical over 7 bases. This CDR3 has 13 amino acids. CDR1 and CDR2 (germline): SQVTM, ANQGSEA. With 4 bases clipped from V and 2 bases from J, the junction kept 4 bases outside the gene matches. CDR3 residues: CSVVEGGNYGYTF. The CDR3 nucleotides are TGCAGCGTTGTGGAAGGGGGCAACTATGGCTACACCTTC.

J is TRBJ2-7 and V is TRBV2, with 7 bases identical to TRBD2. V shed 0 bases and J 4 bases; nucleotides not matched to a gene: 3. There are 14 residues in the CDR3. From germline, CDR1 is SNHLY and CDR2 FYNNEI. The DNA for the CDR3 is TGTGCCAGCAGTGAAGCGCGGGGGAAGTACGAGCAGTACTTC. Residues: CASSEARGKYEQYF.

This chain uses TRBV14 with TRBJ1-1; D unclear. The CDR3 runs to 14 residues. Germline V CDR1 and CDR2: SGHDN, FVKESK. The V end lost 1 base, the J end lost 4 bases, and 10 bases lay between the germline ends. The CDR3 region is CASSQGRSVTEAFF. For the CDR3, the DNA is TGTGCCAGCAGCCAAGGGAGGAGTGTCACTGAAGCTTTCTTT.